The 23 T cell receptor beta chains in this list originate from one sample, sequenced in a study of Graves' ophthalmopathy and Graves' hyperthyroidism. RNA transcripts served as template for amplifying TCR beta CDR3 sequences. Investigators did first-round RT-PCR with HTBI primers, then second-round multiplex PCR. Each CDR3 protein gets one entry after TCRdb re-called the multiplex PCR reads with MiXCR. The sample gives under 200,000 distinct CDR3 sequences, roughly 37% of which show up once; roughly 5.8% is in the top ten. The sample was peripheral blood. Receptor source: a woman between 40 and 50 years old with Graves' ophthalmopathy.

CDR3 in DNA: TGTGCCAGCAACTCCGGGACACACTATGGCTACACCTTC. It translates to CASNSGTHYGYTF. The chain has TRBV12-3 or TRBV12-4 and TRBJ1-2, with D possibly matching TRBD1 (6 bases). Trimming shortened V by 7 bases and J by 3 bases, and 12 bases separated the two germline ends. The CDR3 loop spans 13 amino acids.

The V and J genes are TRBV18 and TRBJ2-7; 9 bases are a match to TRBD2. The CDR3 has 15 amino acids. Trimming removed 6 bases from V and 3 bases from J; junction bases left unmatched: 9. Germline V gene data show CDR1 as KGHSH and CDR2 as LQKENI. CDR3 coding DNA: TGTGCCAGCTCCCCCGGGCGGGGGGGCATCTACGAGCAGTACTTC. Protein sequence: CASSPGRGGIYEQYF.

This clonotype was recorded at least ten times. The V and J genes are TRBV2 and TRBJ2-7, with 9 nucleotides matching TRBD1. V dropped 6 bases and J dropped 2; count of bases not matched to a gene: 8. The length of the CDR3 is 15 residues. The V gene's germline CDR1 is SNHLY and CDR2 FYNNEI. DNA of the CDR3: TGTGCCAGCAGGCTTGAAGGGACAGGGCCCTACGAGCAGTACTTC. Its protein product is CASRLEGTGPYEQYF.

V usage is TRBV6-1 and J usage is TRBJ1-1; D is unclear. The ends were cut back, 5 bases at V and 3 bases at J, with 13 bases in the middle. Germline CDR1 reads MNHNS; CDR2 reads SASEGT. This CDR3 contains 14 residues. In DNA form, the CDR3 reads TGTGCCAGCAGTCCCACAGAGGGCCACACTGAAGCTTTCTTT. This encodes CASSPTEGHTEAFF.

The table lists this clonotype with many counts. The CDR3, as DNA: TGTGCCAGCAGCGGAGGACAGGCGATCCAAGAGACCCAGTACTTC. It yields the protein CASSGGQAIQETQYF. This sequence joins TRBV7-9 and TRBJ2-5; the match to TRBD1 covers 7 bases. This CDR3 is built from 15 residues. Trimming removed 5 bases from V and 1 base from J; junction bases left unmatched: 7. Germline CDR1 and CDR2: SEHNR and FQNEAQ (reference sequence).

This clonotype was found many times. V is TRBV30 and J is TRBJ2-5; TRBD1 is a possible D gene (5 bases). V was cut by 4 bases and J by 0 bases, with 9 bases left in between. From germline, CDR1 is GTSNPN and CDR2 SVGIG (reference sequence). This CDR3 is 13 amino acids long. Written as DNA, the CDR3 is TGTGCCTGGACGGTAGGGGACCAAGAGACCCAGTACTTC. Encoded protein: CAWTVGDQETQYF.

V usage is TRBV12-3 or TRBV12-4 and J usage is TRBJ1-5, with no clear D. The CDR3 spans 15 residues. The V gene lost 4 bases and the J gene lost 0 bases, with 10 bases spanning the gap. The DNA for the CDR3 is TGTGCCAGCAGTTCGGACGGAGATAGCAATCAGCCCCAGCATTTT. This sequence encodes CASSSDGDSNQPQHF.

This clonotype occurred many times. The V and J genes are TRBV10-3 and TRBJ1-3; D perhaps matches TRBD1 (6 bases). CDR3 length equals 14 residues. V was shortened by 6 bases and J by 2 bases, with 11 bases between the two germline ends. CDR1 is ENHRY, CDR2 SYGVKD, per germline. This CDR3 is CAIRENRAGNTIYF. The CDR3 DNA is TGTGCCATCAGGGAGAACAGGGCTGGAAACACCATATATTTT.

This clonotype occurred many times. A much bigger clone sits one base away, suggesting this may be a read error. Here the CDR3 reads CARSRTGTYGYTF. In nucleotides, the CDR3 is TGTGCCCGTAGTAGGACTGGAACTTATGGCTACACCTTC. The chain links TRBV19 to TRBJ1-2; D is unresolved. Per the germline V gene, CDR1 is LNHDA and CDR2 is SQIVND (reference sequence). This CDR3 contains 13 residues.

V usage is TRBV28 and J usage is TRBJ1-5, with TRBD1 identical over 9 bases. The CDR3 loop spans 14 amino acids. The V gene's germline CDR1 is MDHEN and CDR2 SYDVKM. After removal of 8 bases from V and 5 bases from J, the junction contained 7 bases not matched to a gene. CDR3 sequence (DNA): TGTGCCAGCGCCTCGGGACAGGGATATCAGCCCCAGCATTTT. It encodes CASASGQGYQPQHF.

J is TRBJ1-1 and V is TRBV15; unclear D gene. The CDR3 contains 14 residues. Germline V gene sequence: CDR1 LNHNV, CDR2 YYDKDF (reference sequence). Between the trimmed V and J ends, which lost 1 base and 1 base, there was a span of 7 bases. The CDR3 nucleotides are TGTGCCACCAGCAGAGGCAGAGGGAACACTGAAGCTTTCTTT. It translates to CATSRGRGNTEAFF.

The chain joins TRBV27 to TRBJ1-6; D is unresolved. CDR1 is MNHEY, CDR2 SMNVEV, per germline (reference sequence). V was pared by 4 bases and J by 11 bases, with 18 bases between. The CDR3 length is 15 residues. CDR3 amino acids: CASSYRRNSNAPLHF. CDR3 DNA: TGTGCCAGCAGTTATCGACGAAACTCAAATGCACCCCTCCACTTT.

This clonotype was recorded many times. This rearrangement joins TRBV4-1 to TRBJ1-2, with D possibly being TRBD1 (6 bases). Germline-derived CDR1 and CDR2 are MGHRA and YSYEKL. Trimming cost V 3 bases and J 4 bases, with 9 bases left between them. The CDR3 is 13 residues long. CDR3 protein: CASSHLGGYGYTF. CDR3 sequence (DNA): TGCGCCAGCAGCCACCTAGGGGGCTATGGCTACACCTTC.

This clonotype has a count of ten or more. The CDR3 nucleotides read TGTGCCAGCTCACCACCGGACACCCGTGGCACTGAAGCTTTCTTT. It yields the protein CASSPPDTRGTEAFF. The chain recombines TRBV18 with TRBJ1-1; maybe TRBD1 (5 bases). The CDR3 has 15 residues. V lost 0 bases, J lost 4 bases, and 12 bases lay in between. Germline assignment: CDR1 KGHSH and CDR2 LQKENI.

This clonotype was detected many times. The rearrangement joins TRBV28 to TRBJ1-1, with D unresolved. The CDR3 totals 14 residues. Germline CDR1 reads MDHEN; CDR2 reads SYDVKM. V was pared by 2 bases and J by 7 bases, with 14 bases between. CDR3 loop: CASSLTTPRGEAFF. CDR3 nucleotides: TGTGCCAGCAGTTTAACGACACCCCGGGGTGAAGCTTTCTTT. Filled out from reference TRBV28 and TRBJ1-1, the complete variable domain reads DVKVTQSSRYLVKRTGEKVFLECVQDMDHENMFWYRQDPGLGLRLIYFSYDVKMKEKGDIPEGYSVSREKKERFSLILESASTNQTSMYLCASSLTTPRGEAFFGQGTRLTVV.

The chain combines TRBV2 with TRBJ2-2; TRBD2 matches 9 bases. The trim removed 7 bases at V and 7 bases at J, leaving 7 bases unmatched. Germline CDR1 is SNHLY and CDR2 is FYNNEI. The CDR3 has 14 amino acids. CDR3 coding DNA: TGTGCCAGCAAGGGACTAGCTTTCGTCGGGGAGCTGTTTTTT. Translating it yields CASKGLAFVGELFF.

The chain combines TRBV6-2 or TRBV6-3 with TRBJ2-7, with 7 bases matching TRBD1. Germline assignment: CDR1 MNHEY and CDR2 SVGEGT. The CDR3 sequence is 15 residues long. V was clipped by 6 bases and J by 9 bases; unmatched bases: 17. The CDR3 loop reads CASSTPLDRPERQYF. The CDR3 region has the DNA TGTGCCAGCAGCACTCCCCTGGACAGGCCCGAACGGCAGTACTTC.

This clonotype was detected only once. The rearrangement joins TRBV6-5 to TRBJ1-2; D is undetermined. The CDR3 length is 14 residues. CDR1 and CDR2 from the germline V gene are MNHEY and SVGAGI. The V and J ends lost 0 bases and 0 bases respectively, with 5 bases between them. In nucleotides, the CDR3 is TGTGCCAGCAGTTACTCGTTTCCTAACTATGGCTACACCTTC. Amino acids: CASSYSFPNYGYTF.

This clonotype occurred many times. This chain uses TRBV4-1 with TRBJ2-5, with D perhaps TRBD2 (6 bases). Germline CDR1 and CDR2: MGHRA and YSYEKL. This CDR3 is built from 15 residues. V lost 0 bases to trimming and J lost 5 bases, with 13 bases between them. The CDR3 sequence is CASSQDAAGRETQYF. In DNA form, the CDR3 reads TGCGCCAGCAGCCAAGATGCGGCGGGGCGGGAGACCCAGTACTTC.

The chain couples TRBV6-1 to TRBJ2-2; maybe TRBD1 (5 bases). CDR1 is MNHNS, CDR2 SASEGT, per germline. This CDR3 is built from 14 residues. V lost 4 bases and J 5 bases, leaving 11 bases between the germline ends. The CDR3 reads CASSAIRVTGELFF. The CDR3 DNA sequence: TGTGCCAGCAGTGCAATCAGGGTGACCGGGGAGCTGTTTTTT.

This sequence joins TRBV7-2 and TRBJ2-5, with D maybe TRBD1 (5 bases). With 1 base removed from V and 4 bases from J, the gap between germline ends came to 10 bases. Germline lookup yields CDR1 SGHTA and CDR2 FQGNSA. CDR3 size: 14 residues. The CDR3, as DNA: TGTGCCAGCAGCTTAGGGGGCAGGAGAGAGACCCAGTACTTC. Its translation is CASSLGGRRETQYF.

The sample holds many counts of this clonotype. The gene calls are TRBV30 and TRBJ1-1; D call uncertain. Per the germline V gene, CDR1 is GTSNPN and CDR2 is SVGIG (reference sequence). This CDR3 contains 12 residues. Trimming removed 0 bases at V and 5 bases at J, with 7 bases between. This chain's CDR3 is CAWSVRGTEAFF. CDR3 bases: TGTGCCTGGAGTGTAAGAGGAACTGAAGCTTTCTTT.

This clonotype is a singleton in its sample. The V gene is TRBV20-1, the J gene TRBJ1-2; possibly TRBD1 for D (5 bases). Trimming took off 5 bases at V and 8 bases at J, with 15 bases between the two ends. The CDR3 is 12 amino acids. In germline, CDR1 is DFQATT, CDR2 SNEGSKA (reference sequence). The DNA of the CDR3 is TGCAGTGCTTCCTCACAAGGGGAAGGCTACACCTTC. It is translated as CSASSQGEGYTF.